Listed here are 22 T cell receptor beta chains from one sample, sequenced in a study of blood T cell repertoires in COVID-19. The protocol was immunoSEQ multiplex PCR, while the TCRdb copy is restricted to in-frame clones and leaves out a portion. Counted here are about 160,000 clones, more than 60% occurring once; the ten biggest clones make up around 2.7%. The material sequenced was peripheral blood. These receptor sequences come from a man between 65 and 80 years old with acute or convalescent COVID-19.

The chain employs TRBV18 and TRBJ2-5; D not certain. Deletions cut 2 bases from V and 4 bases from J, with 11 bases between. This CDR3 is built from 14 residues. Germline loops: CDR1 KGHSH, CDR2 LQKENI. The chain's CDR3 is CASSPVPRLETQYF. DNA of the CDR3: TGTGCCAGCTCACCAGTTCCGAGGTTAGAGACCCAGTACTTC. Using reference TRBV18 and TRBJ2-5 for the parts outside the CDR3, the full variable domain is NAGVMQNPRHLVRRRGQEARLRCSPMKGHSHVYWYRQLPEEGLKFMVYLQKENIIDESGMPKERFSAEFPKEGPSILRIQQVVRGDSAAYFCASSPVPRLETQYFGPGTRLLVL.

This chain uses TRBV4-2 with TRBJ2-1; TRBD2 matches 11 bases. This CDR3 comprises 17 residues. The germline V gene encodes CDR1 LGHNA and CDR2 YNFKEQ. V was clipped by 1 base and J by 6 bases; unmatched bases: 8. CDR3 DNA sequence: TGTGCCAGCAGCCAAGGGGTTTCCGGGACTAGCGGCAATGAGCAGTTCTTC. This codes for CASSQGVSGTSGNEQFF.

V is TRBV6-5 and J is TRBJ2-7; perhaps TRBD1 as D (5 bases). V shed 2 bases and J shed 4 bases, with 9 bases lying between them. This CDR3 has 13 residues. Per germline, CDR1 MNHEY and CDR2 SVGAGI. The CDR3 nucleotides are TGTGCCAGCAGTTACCGACAGATGTACGAGCAGTACTTC. Translation gives CASSYRQMYEQYF.

V usage is TRBV14 and J usage is TRBJ1-2; D is undetermined. The CDR3 runs to 13 residues. CDR1 and CDR2 from the germline V gene are SGHDN and FVKESK. Deletions cut 1 base from V and 2 bases from J, with 5 bases between. The DNA of the CDR3 is TGTGCCAGCAGCCAAGTTCCGAACTATGGCTACACCTTC. Translated, it gives CASSQVPNYGYTF.

The chain uses TRBV11-1 and TRBJ1-1; 8 positions match TRBD1. After removal of 3 bases from V and 4 bases from J, the junction contained 1 base not matched to a gene. CDR3 length: 13 residues. From germline, CDR1 is SGHAT and CDR2 FQDESV (reference sequence). The chain's CDR3 is CASSFTGGTEAFF. The CDR3, as DNA: TGTGCCAGCAGCTTTACAGGGGGCACTGAAGCTTTCTTT.

This clone was observed a single time. CDR3 residues: CASSETVTGGVSPLHF. CDR3 DNA: TGTGCCAGCAGCGAAACGGTGACAGGGGGAGTTTCACCCCTCCACTTT. The chain is built from TRBV7-9 and TRBJ1-6, with 9 bases identical to TRBD1. Germline loops: CDR1 SEHNR, CDR2 FQNEAQ (reference sequence). This CDR3 has 16 amino acids. V lost 5 bases and J lost 9; bases outside the gene matches: 11. The full variable domain, completed using reference TRBV7-9 and TRBJ1-6, is DTGVSQNPRHKITKRGQNVTFRCDPISEHNRLYWYRQTLGQGPEFLTYFQNEAQLEKSRLLSDRFSAERPKGSFSTLEIQRTEQGDSAMYLCASSETVTGGVSPLHFGNGTRLTVT.

The chain links TRBV13 to TRBJ2-2, with TRBD2 identical over 8 bases. CDR3 size: 18 residues. The V gene's germline CDR1 is PRHDT and CDR2 FYEKMQ (reference sequence). V dropped 1 base and J dropped 6; count of bases not matched to a gene: 13. The DNA for the CDR3 is TGTGCCAGCAGCTTAGCGGGTGCTCAGCGGGAGCTCCCCGGGGAGCTGTTTTTT. This sequence encodes CASSLAGAQRELPGELFF.

Ten or more counts support this clone. The chain couples TRBV12-3 or TRBV12-4 to TRBJ1-2; D possibly corresponds to TRBD1 (5 bases). The V gene lost 4 bases and the J gene lost 4 bases, with 7 bases spanning the gap. CDR3 length: 12 residues. The CDR3 is CASSWGGYGYTF. The CDR3 nucleotides are TGTGCCAGCAGTTGGGGGGGCTATGGCTACACCTTC.

The gene calls are TRBV2 and TRBJ2-7; possibly TRBD1 for D (6 bases). CDR1 and CDR2 (germline): SNHLY, FYNNEI. CDR3 length: 13 residues. The V gene lost 2 bases and the J gene lost 5 bases, with 10 bases spanning the gap. Here the CDR3 DNA reads TGTGCCAGCAGTGAATACAGGGTCAACGAGCAGTACTTC. It translates to CASSEYRVNEQYF.

The J gene is TRBJ2-5, the V gene TRBV29-1; 10 nucleotides agree with TRBD2. The trim removed 1 base at V and 6 bases at J, leaving 5 bases unmatched. The CDR3 spans 14 residues. The germline CDR1 and CDR2 sequences are SQVTM and ANQGSEA. The CDR3 here is CSVEASGGGKTQYF. CDR3 DNA: TGCAGCGTTGAAGCTAGCGGGGGAGGAAAGACCCAGTACTTC.

This chain joins TRBV24-1 and TRBJ2-7, with D possibly being TRBD1 (6 bases). V lost 2 bases and J lost 3, with 10 bases in between. Germline values: CDR1 KGHDR, CDR2 SFDVKD. This CDR3 is built from 14 residues. CDR3 nucleotide sequence: TGTGCCACCAGTGATTCAGGACAGCTCTACGAGCAGTACTTC. Protein: CATSDSGQLYEQYF.

J is TRBJ2-5 and V is TRBV25-1; TRBD1 is a possible D gene (6 bases). The length of the CDR3 is 13 residues. Germline V lookup: CDR1 MGHDK, CDR2 SYGVNS. Trimming took 3 bases from V and 7 from J, leaving 12 bases between them. The CDR3 DNA sequence: TGTGCCAGCAGTGAGGGGGCGGAGGCGACCCAGTACTTC. This codes for CASSEGAEATQYF.

This clone was found a few times. The genes are TRBV10-3 and TRBJ1-1; 12 bases match TRBD1. The V gene's germline CDR1 is ENHRY and CDR2 SYGVKD. V lost 5 bases and J lost 4; bases outside the gene matches: 11. The CDR3 loop spans 17 amino acids. CDR3 sequence: CAISTSRDRGLVTEAFF. The CDR3 DNA reads TGTGCCATCAGTACCTCCCGGGACAGGGGGCTCGTCACTGAAGCTTTCTTT.

This clone was counted between two and nine times. V is TRBV5-4 and J is TRBJ1-4; TRBD1 matches 12 bases. The CDR3 covers 15 residues. V was pared by 6 bases and J by 8 bases, with 8 bases of the junction left unmatched. The germline V gene has CDR1 SGHNT and CDR2 YYREEE (reference sequence). The CDR3 sequence is CASTSGTGGFEKLFF. CDR3 sequence (DNA): TGTGCCAGCACCTCCGGGACAGGGGGCTTCGAAAAACTGTTTTTT.

A note on this clone: Germline and junction disagree at one end, which may indicate a read error. The J gene is TRBJ2-7, the V gene TRBV7-9; 8 nucleotides match TRBD1. Germline CDR1 is SEHNR and CDR2 is FQNEAQ (reference sequence). The CDR3 spans 12 residues. The CDR3 sequence is CASSWTGYGQYF. Here the CDR3 DNA reads TGTGCCAGCAGTTGGACAGGGTACGGGCAGTACTTC.

There are a few counts of this clone. The chain couples TRBV11-3 to TRBJ2-7; TRBD1 matches 7 bases. This CDR3 contains 13 residues. Germline CDR1 SGHNT, CDR2 YENEEA. The junction had 5 bases not matched to a gene; V was cut back by 5 bases and J by 4 bases. In DNA form, the CDR3 reads TGTGCCAGCAGCGGGACAGATGGGTACGAGCAGTACTTC. Translation gives CASSGTDGYEQYF.

This rearrangement joins TRBV11-1 to TRBJ2-1; 9 bases fit TRBD1. The CDR3 is made up of 16 amino acids. J was trimmed by 4 bases and V by 2 bases; bases with no gene match: 6. Germline CDR1 is SGHAT and CDR2 is FQDESV (reference sequence). The CDR3 spells CASSLNLGQGYNEQFF. CDR3 DNA sequence: TGTGCCAGCAGCTTAAACCTGGGACAGGGATACAATGAGCAGTTCTTC.

The J gene is TRBJ2-1, the V gene TRBV13, with 16 bases that match TRBD2. CDR3 length equals 15 residues. V dropped 5 bases and J dropped 9; count of bases not matched to a gene: 4. In germline, CDR1 is PRHDT, CDR2 FYEKMQ (reference sequence). CDR3 DNA: TGTGCCAGCAGCCCTGGGACTAGCGGGGGGGCTGAGCAGTTCTTC. Protein product: CASSPGTSGGAEQFF.

The chain employs TRBV11-3 and TRBJ1-1; weak D call: TRBD1 (5 bases). CDR3 length equals 15 residues. V was cut by 5 bases and J by 1 base, with 14 bases left in between. CDR1 and CDR2 (germline): SGHNT, YENEEA. The DNA of the CDR3 is TGTGCCAGCAGCCGGGACTCCCAGAAGAACACTGAAGCTTTCTTT. This sequence encodes CASSRDSQKNTEAFF. Complete variable domain (other parts from reference TRBV11-3 and TRBJ1-1): EAGVVQSPRYKIIEKKQPVAFWCNPISGHNTLYWYLQNLGQGPELLIRYENEEAVDDSQLPKDRFSAERLKGVDSTLKIQPAELGDSAVYLCASSRDSQKNTEAFFGQGTRLTVV.

The CDR3: CATSRDRSGTRGRGVQETQYF. The CDR3 bases are TGTGCCACCAGCAGAGATCGGTCCGGGACGAGGGGCAGGGGAGTCCAAGAGACCCAGTACTTC. J is TRBJ2-5 and V is TRBV15, with D possibly being TRBD1 (6 bases). The CDR3 contains 21 residues. From germline, CDR1 is LNHNV and CDR2 YYDKDF (reference sequence). The V end was cut by 0 bases, the J end by 1 base, with 27 bases between.

The genes are TRBV5-1 and TRBJ2-3; 11 bases agree with TRBD2. With V trimmed by 1 base and J by 8 bases, 3 bases remained unmatched. CDR1 and CDR2 from the germline V gene are SGHRS and YFSETQ. The CDR3 is 14 amino acids. This CDR3 is CASSLWLAGGTQYF. The CDR3 DNA follows: TGCGCCAGCAGCTTGTGGCTAGCGGGGGGTACGCAGTATTTT.

This clone was counted many times. This sequence joins TRBV6-5 and TRBJ2-1, with D unresolved. The CDR3 runs to 14 residues. Germline V CDR1 and CDR2: MNHEY, SVGAGI. Between the trimmed V and J ends, which lost 0 bases and 2 bases, there was a span of 5 bases. The CDR3 region is CASSYSLTYNEQFF. The CDR3 bases are TGTGCCAGCAGTTACTCCCTTACCTACAATGAGCAGTTCTTC.